The 2 T cell receptor beta chains below were found in one sample sequenced in a study of blood T cell repertoires in COVID-19. Repertoires were generated with immunoSEQ multiplex PCR, while TCRdb's copy carries only in-frame clones and drops some. The table includes 200,000 to 250,000 clones, less than 85% detected once. The sequenced sample was peripheral blood. These receptors were taken from a woman between 65 and 79 years old with acute or convalescent COVID-19.

Only a few counts were recorded for this clone. The chain uses TRBV3-1 (or the pseudogene TRBV3-2) and TRBJ2-5, with 8 positions matching TRBD2. There are 17 residues in the CDR3. Germline V gives CDR1 LGHDT, CDR2 YNNKEL (reference sequence). V lost 1 base to trimming and J lost 5 bases; unmatched junction nucleotides: 12. CDR3 loop: CASSQGSAGADGETQYF. The DNA of the CDR3 is TGTGCCAGCAGCCAAGGATCAGCGGGAGCGGACGGGGAGACCCAGTACTTC.

This chain links TRBV5-1 with TRBJ1-6, with D possibly TRBD1 on 5 matching bases. CDR1 and CDR2 (germline): SGHRS, YFSETQ. The germline V and J ends were trimmed by 4 bases and 8 bases, with 13 bases remaining between them. This CDR3 is 14 amino acids long. Written as DNA, the CDR3 is TGCGCCAGCAGCCGGAACCTAGGGGATTCACCCCTCCACTTT. This gives the protein CASSRNLGDSPLHF. Filled out from reference TRBV5-1 and TRBJ1-6, the complete variable domain reads KAGVTQTPRYLIKTRGQQVTLSCSPISGHRSVSWYQQTPGQGLQFLFEYFSETQRNKGNFPGRFSGRQFSNSRSEMNVSTLELGDSALYLCASSRNLGDSPLHFGNGTRLTVT.